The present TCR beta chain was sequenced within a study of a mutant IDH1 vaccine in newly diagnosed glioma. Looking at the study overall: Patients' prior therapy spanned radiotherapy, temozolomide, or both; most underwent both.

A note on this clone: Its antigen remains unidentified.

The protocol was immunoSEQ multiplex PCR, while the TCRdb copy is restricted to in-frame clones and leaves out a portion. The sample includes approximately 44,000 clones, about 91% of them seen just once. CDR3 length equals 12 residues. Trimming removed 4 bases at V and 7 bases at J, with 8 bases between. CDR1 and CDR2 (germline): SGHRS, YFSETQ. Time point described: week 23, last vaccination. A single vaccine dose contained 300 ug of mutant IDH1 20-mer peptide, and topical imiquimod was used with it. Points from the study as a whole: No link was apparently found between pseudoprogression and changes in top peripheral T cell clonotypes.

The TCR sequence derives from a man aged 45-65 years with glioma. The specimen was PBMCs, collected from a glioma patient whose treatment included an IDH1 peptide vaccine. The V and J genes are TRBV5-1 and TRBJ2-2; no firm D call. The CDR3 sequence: CASSLTDGELFF. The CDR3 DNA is TGCGCCAGCAGCCTGACTGACGGGGAGCTGTTTTTT.